This is a list of T cell receptor beta chains from one sample in a study of T cells in localized non-small cell lung cancer. The repertoire was sequenced with immunoSEQ multiplex PCR; TCRdb's copy has only in-frame clones and lacks some. The sample includes about 1,500 clones, 36% of them seen just once. Sequenced here: normal lung tissue next to the tumor, sampled before any cancer treatment. Source of these receptors: a woman aged 40-75 years with stage I squamous cell lung carcinoma. CDR3s include the opening cysteine and the closing phenylalanine or tryptophan. The D gene is left open where the match is weak. Clone size is stated in some rows and not others, as once, few, many or a class when expanded.

D: NA; size: NA; J: TRBJ1-1; V: TRBV6-8; DNA: TGTGCCAGCAGTCGGAGGGACGGCCTAGACACTGAAGCTTTCTTT; CDR3: CASSRRDGLDTEAFF
D: TRBD2; size: few; J: TRBJ2-1; V: TRBV11-3; DNA: TGTGCCAGCAGCTTGACTAGCGGGGGAGGCAATGAGCAGTTCTTC; CDR3: CASSLTSGGGNEQFF
D: NA; size: NA; J: TRBJ1-1; V: TRBV14; DNA: TGTGCCAGCAGCCAAGCGGGGGGATTGAACACTGAAGCTTTCTTT; CDR3: CASSQAGGLNTEAFF
D: NA; size: few; J: TRBJ2-7; V: TRBV1; DNA: TGCGCCAGCAGCCAAGGGATAATCAGCGGGGGCTTCGAGCAGTACTTC; CDR3: CASSQGIISGGFEQYF
D: TRBD1; size: NA; J: TRBJ1-1; V: TRBV9; DNA: TGTGCCAGCAGTTTTATTCAGGGGGCTTACACTGAAGCTTTCTTT; CDR3: CASSFIQGAYTEAFF
D: NA; size: few; J: TRBJ1-1; V: TRBV19; DNA: TGTGCCAGTAGTATCCCAAGACAGCCACACACTGAAGCTTTCTTT; CDR3: CASSIPRQPHTEAFF
D: NA; size: few; J: TRBJ2-2; V: TRBV6-8; DNA: TGTGCCAGCAGTTACTTTAGGGTCGACACCGGGGAGCTGTTTTTT; CDR3: CASSYFRVDTGELFF
D: TRBD1; size: NA; J: TRBJ1-5; V: TRBV19; DNA: TGTGTCAGTAGTAGAGCGGGACAGTCGTTTAGCAATCAGCCCCAGCATTTT; CDR3: CVSSRAGQSFSNQPQHF
D: NA; size: NA; J: TRBJ1-4; V: TRBV30; DNA: TGTGCCTGGAGATCCGGGACCTCCCCGCGGGAAAAACTGTTTTTT; CDR3: CAWRSGTSPREKLFF
D: NA; size: NA; J: TRBJ2-1; V: TRBV10-1; DNA: TGCGCCAGCAGTGAGCAGGACAATGAGCAGTTCTTC; CDR3: CASSEQDNEQFF
D: TRBD1; size: medium-sized; J: TRBJ2-5; V: TRBV11-3; DNA: TGTGCCAGCAGCTCTGGGACAGCCAAACAAGAGACCCAGTACTTC; CDR3: CASSSGTAKQETQYF